Listed below are T cell receptor beta chains from one sample, sequenced in a study of cytomegalovirus exposure and HLA in healthy donors. Libraries were prepared by immunoSEQ multiplex PCR; TCRdb keeps only in-frame clonotypes and omits some of them. The sample consists of about 98,000 clones, roughly 77% of them appearing once. The sequenced material came from PBMCs. The receptors here all came from a middle-aged man in good health and CMV-seronegative. The CDR3 runs from the conserved cysteine through the conserved F or W. A D gene is named only where the DNA matches it firmly. A row's size may be missing; if present it is once, few, many or a size class.

v_gene	d_gene	len	j_gene	abundance	CDR3nt	CDR3aa
TRBV6-1	NA	14	TRBJ1-1	NA	TGTGCCAGCAGCCTATCCGTTGCAGGGTCCGTAGCTTTCTTT	CASSLSVAGSVAFF
TRBV27	TRBD2	14	TRBJ2-2	once	TGTGCCAGCGGAAAAAGCGGGGGAGCCGGGGAGCTGTTTTTT	CASGKSGGAGELFF
TRBV4-1	NA	12	TRBJ1-1	few	TGCGCCAGCAGCCAGACCGCCCGGGGGGCTTTCTTT	CASSQTARGAFF
TRBV4-1	TRBD1	16	TRBJ1-2	NA	TGCGCCAGCAGCCCCCCCGGGACAGGGACCAACTATGGCTACACCTTC	CASSPPGTGTNYGYTF
TRBV30	TRBD1	13	TRBJ2-7	NA	TGTGCCTGGAGCCGACAGGGCTCCTACGAGCAGTACTTC	CAWSRQGSYEQYF
TRBV7-9	NA	16	TRBJ1-2	NA	TGTGCCAGCAGCACTAGCCTGGGGAGCGGGGACTATGGCTACACCTTC	CASSTSLGSGDYGYTF
TRBV5-4	TRBD2	15	TRBJ2-3	NA	TGTGCCAGCAGCTTGGGCGGGGGGGGCGGAGATACGCAGTATTTT	CASSLGGGGGDTQYF
TRBV6-4	TRBD1	14	TRBJ2-7	NA	TGTGCCAGCAGTGACCGAGACAGGGGCCACGAGCAGTACTTC	CASSDRDRGHEQYF
TRBV5-1	NA	13	TRBJ2-5	NA	TGCGCCAGCAGCTTGGTTCAGGAGGGGACCCAGTACTTC	CASSLVQEGTQYF
TRBV5-1	NA	16	TRBJ1-3	NA	TGCGCCAGCAGCGCGCAACAGGGAAGCGCTGGAAACACCATATATTTT	CASSAQQGSAGNTIYF
TRBV19	TRBD1	18	TRBJ2-1	once	TGTGCCAGTAGTCTAACGGGACAGGGGGCCAGCTCCTACAATGAGCAGTTCTTC	CASSLTGQGASSYNEQFF
TRBV4-1	NA	16	TRBJ1-5	NA	TGCGCCAGCAGCCAAGTCTCCGGGAGCGGGTTCCAGCCCCAGCATTTT	CASSQVSGSGFQPQHF
TRBV4-1	TRBD1	15	TRBJ2-3	NA	TGCGCCAGCAGCCCTGGACAGGCGCGCGTCACGGCGCAGTATTTT	CASSPGQARVTAQYF
TRBV18	NA	15	TRBJ1-2	NA	TGTGCCAGCTCACCACAAATAGCAGGGTCTGGAGGCTACACCTTC	CASSPQIAGSGGYTF
TRBV2	NA	15	TRBJ1-2	NA	TGTGCCAGCAGTGAAAGGGCAGGGTTGGACTATGGCTACACCTTC	CASSERAGLDYGYTF
TRBV6-6	TRBD1	15	TRBJ2-7	NA	TGTGCCAGCAGTAGCCGGGACAGGGGCACCTACGAGCAGTACTTC	CASSSRDRGTYEQYF
TRBV19	TRBD2	15	TRBJ2-3	NA	TGTGCCAGTAGTAGCGGACTAGGTAAATCAGATACGCAGTATTTT	CASSSGLGKSDTQYF
TRBV4-3	TRBD1	14	TRBJ1-1	once	TGCGCCAGCAGCCGACAGGGGGTGAACACTGAAGCTTTCTTT	CASSRQGVNTEAFF
TRBV6-1	NA	14	TRBJ1-5	once	TGTGCCAGCTATCCGGGGTTCGACAATCAGCCCCAGCATTTT	CASYPGFDNQPQHF
TRBV27	NA	13	TRBJ1-2	NA	TGTGCCAGCAGTCCACAGGAAAACTATGGCTACACCTTC	CASSPQENYGYTF
TRBV28	NA	12	TRBJ2-2	NA	TGTGCCAGCCGGCGGTCCACCGGGGAGCTGTTTTTT	CASRRSTGELFF
TRBV11-2	TRBD1	17	TRBJ1-1	NA	TGTGCCAGCAGCTTGGCGGGACAGGGGCCATGGAGCACTGAAGCTTTCTTT	CASSLAGQGPWSTEAFF
TRBV7-9	NA	16	TRBJ1-1	NA	TGTTCCAGCAGCTTAGCACTGACAGGAGGGAACACTGAAGCTTTCTTT	CSSSLALTGGNTEAFF
TRBV28	TRBD1	14	TRBJ1-3	NA	TGTGCCAGCATCCCACAGGGGGCGGGAAACACCATATATTTT	CASIPQGAGNTIYF
TRBV11-2	NA	13	TRBJ2-1	NA	TGTGCCAGCAGCTTAGAGGGGCCGGATGAGCAGTTCTTC	CASSLEGPDEQFF
TRBV7-8	NA	16	TRBJ1-1	NA	TGTGCCAGCAGCTTAGCGTCCCGGGGTTCAAACACTGAAGCTTTCTTT	CASSLASRGSNTEAFF
TRBV7-9	NA	15	TRBJ1-5	NA	TGTGCCAGCAGCTTACGGGGGGATAGCAATCAGCCCCAGCATTTT	CASSLRGDSNQPQHF
TRBV18	NA	12	TRBJ1-1	NA	TGTGCCAGCTCATCCGAACAGGGATTTGCTTTCTTT	CASSSEQGFAFF
TRBV25-1	TRBD1	13	TRBJ1-1	few	TGTGCCAGCAGCGAACAGGGGTGGACTGAAGCTTTCTTT	CASSEQGWTEAFF
TRBV27	NA	14	TRBJ2-1	NA	TGTGCCACCTCTTTAAGGGGAAATTACAATGAGCAGTTCTTC	CATSLRGNYNEQFF
TRBV4-1	TRBD1	14	TRBJ1-4	few	TGCGCCAGCAGCCGACGGGACAGTGCCGAAAAACTGTTTTTT	CASSRRDSAEKLFF
TRBV7-3	TRBD2	14	TRBJ2-7	NA	TGTGCCAGCAGCCCGCGGAGCGGGGGGTCCGAGCAGTACTTC	CASSPRSGGSEQYF
TRBV7-9	TRBD1	14	TRBJ1-1	NA	TGTGCCAGCAGATTGGGGACAGAGAACACTGAAGCTTTCTTT	CASRLGTENTEAFF
TRBV5-6	NA	15	TRBJ2-1	NA	TGTGCCAGCAGCTTGGGGGCAGCGGCGTGGAATGAGCAGTTCTTC	CASSLGAAAWNEQFF
TRBV27	TRBD1	20	TRBJ1-1	NA	TGTGCCAGCAGTTATATAAACCTCGCGGACGGGACAGGGGGCTTTACTGAAGCTTTCTTT	CASSYINLADGTGGFTEAFF
TRBV11-2	NA	14	TRBJ2-1	NA	TGTGCCAGCAGCTTAGTAGCCAACTACAATGAGCAGTTCTTC	CASSLVANYNEQFF
TRBV6-5	NA	13	TRBJ1-2	once	TGTGCCAGCAGTTACCAAATGGGGGGAGGCTACACCTTC	CASSYQMGGGYTF
TRBV29-1	NA	14	TRBJ2-4	NA	TGCAGCGTCTCCCAACTACTAGCCAAAAACATTCAGTACTTC	CSVSQLLAKNIQYF
TRBV5-6	TRBD1	15	TRBJ1-4	NA	TGTGCCAGCAGCTTGCAGGGGGCGATTTATGAAAAACTGTTTTTT	CASSLQGAIYEKLFF
TRBV2	NA	14	TRBJ1-2	NA	TGTGCCAGCAGTGGGGGAACAGGGTTGGGGGGCTACACCTTC	CASSGGTGLGGYTF
TRBV30	NA	13	TRBJ2-5	NA	TGTGCCTGGCAGTTAGGGGTAGCAGAGACCCAGTACTTC	CAWQLGVAETQYF
TRBV27	NA	18	TRBJ2-3	NA	TGTGCCAGCAGTCCTCTATTCGGGACTTCTGCTAGCACAGATACGCAGTATTTT	CASSPLFGTSASTDTQYF
TRBV6-6	TRBD1	15	TRBJ1-2	once	TGTGCCAGCAGTCACAATTCACAGGGGAGCTATGGCTACACCTTC	CASSHNSQGSYGYTF
TRBV7-2	NA	14	TRBJ1-5	NA	TGTGCCAGCAGTTGGGGGGTTAGCAATCAGCCCCAGCATTTT	CASSWGVSNQPQHF
TRBV10-2	NA	12	TRBJ1-1	few	TGCGCCAGCAAGCTGGGCAACACTGAAGCTTTCTTT	CASKLGNTEAFF
TRBV2	NA	15	TRBJ1-6	NA	TGTGCCAGCAGTGTGGGCCCCTCCTATAATTCACCCCTCCACTTT	CASSVGPSYNSPLHF
TRBV10-2	TRBD2	16	TRBJ2-3	NA	TGCGCCAGCAGAGGAACCGAGCGGGGGGGCACAGATACGCAGTATTTT	CASRGTERGGTDTQYF
TRBV7-6	NA	16	TRBJ2-1	NA	TGTGCCAGCAGTGCTCAACTAGTAAGTGCTGGCAATGAGCAGTTCTTC	CASSAQLVSAGNEQFF
TRBV7-6	NA	14	TRBJ2-5	once	TGTGCCAGCAGCCCATCCGGGGGCCAAGAGACCCAGTACTTC	CASSPSGGQETQYF
TRBV1	NA	16	TRBJ1-1	NA	TGCACCAGCAGCCAAGGACCGACAGGGGTGAACACTGAAGCTTTCTTT	CTSSQGPTGVNTEAFF
TRBV12-5	NA	14	TRBJ1-1	once	TGTGCTAGTGCCCGGGCGGGAATGAACACTGAAGCTTTCTTT	CASARAGMNTEAFF
TRBV27	NA	15	TRBJ1-5	NA	TGTGCCAGCAGTCCTATGGGACTTGGGAGCCAGCCCCAGCATTTT	CASSPMGLGSQPQHF
TRBV18	NA	14	TRBJ2-3	NA	TGTGCCAGCTCACCATCGAGGAATTCAGATACGCAGTATTTT	CASSPSRNSDTQYF
TRBV5-1	NA	14	TRBJ1-3	NA	TGCGCCAGCAGCTCCCAGGGTTCTGGAAACACCATATATTTT	CASSSQGSGNTIYF